Listed here are 11 T cell receptor beta chains from one sample, sequenced in a study of yellow fever vaccine responses in identical twins. In TCRdb, the RT-PCR reads were re-called with MiXCR into one record per CDR3 protein. The sample carries about 16,000 distinct CDR3 sequences, approximately 80% recorded once. The sequenced sample was T cells from blood (PBMCs), unsorted or a sorted subset (not recorded which), obtained before or after yellow fever vaccination (not recorded which). These receptors were obtained from a woman aged 18-35 years who received the yellow fever vaccine.

The chain links TRBV6-1 to TRBJ2-7, with D unresolved. This CDR3 region has 12 residues. CDR1 is MNHNS, CDR2 SASEGT, per germline. The V and J ends lost 5 bases and 7 bases respectively, with 12 bases between them. CDR3 protein: CASSLMGWEQYF. The CDR3, as DNA: TGTGCCAGCAGTCTTATGGGTTGGGAGCAGTACTTC.

The chain recombines TRBV28 with TRBJ1-5; maybe TRBD1 (6 bases). The CDR3 covers 13 residues. Looked up from germline, CDR1 is MDHEN and CDR2 is SYDVKM. Trimming pared 3 bases from V and 6 bases from J, leaving 9 bases between. The CDR3 DNA reads TGTGCCAGCAGTTTCAGGGGACGTCAGCCCCAGCATTTT. It yields the protein CASSFRGRQPQHF. Full variable domain (rest looked up from reference TRBV28 and TRBJ1-5): DVKVTQSSRYLVKRTGEKVFLECVQDMDHENMFWYRQDPGLGLRLIYFSYDVKMKEKGDIPEGYSVSREKKERFSLILESASTNQTSMYLCASSFRGRQPQHFGDGTRLSIL.

For the CDR3, the DNA is TGTGCCAGCAGCCCGAGAGATCTCAATGATGAGCAGTTCTTC. This translates into CASSPRDLNDEQFF. V is TRBV11-1 and J is TRBJ2-1; D not resolved. With 5 bases removed from V and 8 bases from J, the gap between germline ends came to 16 bases. This CDR3 comprises 14 residues. Germline V gene data show CDR1 as SGHAT and CDR2 as FQDESV (reference sequence). The full variable domain, rest sourced from reference TRBV11-1 and TRBJ2-1, is EAEVAQSPRYKITEKSQAVAFWCDPISGHATLYWYRQILGQGPELLVQFQDESVVDDSQLPKDRFSAERLKGVDSTLKIQPAELGDSAMYLCASSPRDLNDEQFFGPGTRLTVL.

Here the CDR3 reads CSVEFGGAYEQYF. In DNA, the CDR3 is TGCAGCGTTGAGTTCGGGGGGGCGTACGAGCAGTACTTC. J is TRBJ2-7 and V is TRBV29-1; TRBD2 aligns across 8 bases. Losses at the gene ends were 3 bases for V and 4 bases for J; bases not matched to a gene: 5. Germline CDR1 is SQVTM and CDR2 is ANQGSEA. The CDR3 has 13 amino acids.

The genes are TRBV29-1 and TRBJ1-1; D call uncertain. This CDR3 has 12 residues. Germline V gene lookup returns CDR1 SQVTM and CDR2 ANQGSEA. With 5 bases removed from V and 1 base from J, the gap between germline ends came to 8 bases. CDR3 amino acids: CSVWEGNTEAFF. The DNA of the CDR3 is TGCAGCGTTTGGGAGGGGAACACTGAAGCTTTCTTT.

This clonotype was seen only a few times. The CDR3 DNA reads TGTGCCAGCTTACCTATCGGGACGATCTCCTACAATGAGCAGTTCTTC. This encodes CASLPIGTISYNEQFF. This chain links TRBV28 with TRBJ2-1; D may correspond to TRBD1 or TRBD2 (5 bases each). Trimming pared 8 bases from V and 0 bases from J, leaving 17 bases between. This CDR3 has 16 residues. From germline, CDR1 is MDHEN and CDR2 SYDVKM. Full variable domain (outside the CDR3, taken from reference TRBV28 and TRBJ2-1): DVKVTQSSRYLVKRTGEKVFLECVQDMDHENMFWYRQDPGLGLRLIYFSYDVKMKEKGDIPEGYSVSREKKERFSLILESASTNQTSMYLCASLPIGTISYNEQFFGPGTRLTVL.

The chain employs TRBV28 and TRBJ2-1; D is ambiguous. Per germline, CDR1 MDHEN and CDR2 SYDVKM. V lost 7 bases and J lost 8, with 12 bases in between. This CDR3 spans 12 amino acids. The CDR3 region is CASTLLGHEQFF. CDR3 in DNA: TGTGCCAGCACCCTCCTTGGCCATGAGCAGTTCTTC.

V usage is TRBV11-3 and J usage is TRBJ2-1, with D uncertain. V lost 1 base, J lost 0 bases, and 7 bases lay in between. The CDR3 has 15 residues. The V gene's germline CDR1 is SGHNT and CDR2 YENEEA. Written as DNA, the CDR3 is TGTGCCAGCAGCTTAGGGAGAGACTCCTACAATGAGCAGTTCTTC. Its protein product is CASSLGRDSYNEQFF.

The chain recombines TRBV5-1 with TRBJ2-1; 8 nucleotides line up with TRBD2. V shed 4 bases, J shed 6 bases, and the junction held 3 bases outside the gene matches. This CDR3 comprises 13 residues. CDR1 SGHRS and CDR2 YFSETQ come from the germline V gene. CDR3 region: CASSATSGNEQFF. The CDR3 nucleotides are TGCGCCAGCAGCGCTACTAGCGGCAATGAGCAGTTCTTC.

The chain uses TRBV29-1 and TRBJ1-2; 7 nucleotides match TRBD1. From germline, CDR1 is SQVTM and CDR2 ANQGSEA. The CDR3 has 12 amino acids. V dropped 4 bases and J dropped 8; count of bases not matched to a gene: 7. The CDR3 loop reads CSVVSDREGYTF. The CDR3 region has the DNA TGCAGCGTTGTTAGTGACAGGGAGGGCTACACCTTC.

The chain recombines TRBV4-3 with TRBJ2-7; D is perhaps TRBD2 (5 bases). The CDR3 covers 15 residues. The V end lost 1 base, the J end lost 5 bases, and 15 bases lay between the germline ends. Germline CDR1 is LGHNA and CDR2 is YSLEER. Here the CDR3 reads CASSQGTTRFDEQYF. The DNA of the CDR3 is TGCGCCAGCAGCCAAGGTACCACTAGGTTCGACGAGCAGTACTTC.